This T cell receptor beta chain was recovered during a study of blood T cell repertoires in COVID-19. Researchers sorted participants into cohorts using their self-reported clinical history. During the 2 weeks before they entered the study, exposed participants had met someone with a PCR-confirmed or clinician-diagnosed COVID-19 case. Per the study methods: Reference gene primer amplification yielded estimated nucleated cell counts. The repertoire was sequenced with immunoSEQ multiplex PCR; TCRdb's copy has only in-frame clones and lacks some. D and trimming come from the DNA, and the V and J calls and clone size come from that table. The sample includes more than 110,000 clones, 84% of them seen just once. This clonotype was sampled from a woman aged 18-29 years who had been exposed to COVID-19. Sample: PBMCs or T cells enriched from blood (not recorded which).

This CDR3 reads CASSLGQPTNEKLFF. As DNA, the CDR3 is TGTGCCAGCAGCTTAGGACAACCAACTAATGAAAAACTGTTTTTT. The V gene is TRBV7-9, the J gene TRBJ1-4; D gene uncertain. The ends were cut back, 1 base at V and 0 bases at J, with 6 bases in the middle. This CDR3 is 15 amino acids long. Germline CDR1 SEHNR, CDR2 FQNEAQ (reference sequence).